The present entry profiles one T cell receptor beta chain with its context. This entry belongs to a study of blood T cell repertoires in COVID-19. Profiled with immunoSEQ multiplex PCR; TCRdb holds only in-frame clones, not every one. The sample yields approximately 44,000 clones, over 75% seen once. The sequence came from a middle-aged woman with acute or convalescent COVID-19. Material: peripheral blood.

CDR3 sequence (DNA): TGTGCCACGAAAGTGGCAGGGGGCTCCTATGGCTACACCTTC. It specifies CATKVAGGSYGYTF. V usage is TRBV19 and J usage is TRBJ1-2, with TRBD1 matching over 8 bases. Germline V gene sequence: CDR1 LNHDA, CDR2 SQIVND (reference sequence). The V gene end was trimmed by 10 bases and the J gene end by 4 bases; junction bases not matched to a gene: 11. The length of the CDR3 is 14 residues.